Listed below are T cell receptor beta chains from one sample, sequenced in a study of T cells expressing NK-cell markers. TCRdb re-called the 5' RACE reads, yielding one record per CDR3 amino acid sequence without DNA. This sample's table reports around 140,000 distinct CDR3 sequences. Sample: blood T cells: a sorted CD56 or NKG2C T cell subset, CD4+ or CD8+ T cells, or bulk PBMC T cells (not recorded which). Source of these receptors: a man between 18 and 35 years old in good health. Each CDR3 is given with its conserved first and last residue.

CDR3: CASSFFQGGKDGYTF
J: TRBJ1-2
V: TRBV7-9

CDR3: CSARIAGRDTGELFF
J: TRBJ2-2
V: TRBV20-1

CDR3: CATSDTGQEIPDTQYF
J: TRBJ2-3
V: TRBV24-1

CDR3: CASSPVGGTGKLFF
J: TRBJ1-4
V: TRBV7-9

CDR3: CASHGSSYEQYF
J: TRBJ2-7
V: TRBV6-5

CDR3: CASSLTGGSPLHF
J: TRBJ1-6
V: TRBV12-3/TRBV12-4

CDR3: CASSSDRGLAGVAKNIQYF
J: TRBJ2-4
V: TRBV5-1

CDR3: CASSLVGGSAGELFF
J: TRBJ2-2
V: TRBV7-9

CDR3: CASSYTGRVDEQFF
J: TRBJ2-1
V: TRBV6-5

CDR3: CASSQARDPYYEQYF
J: TRBJ2-7
V: TRBV4-3

CDR3: CASSLADPSYNEQFF
J: TRBJ2-1
V: TRBV19

CDR3: CASSNRPGAGQFF
J: TRBJ2-1
V: TRBV19

CDR3: CASSQLPAAGGPGDTGELFF
J: TRBJ2-2
V: TRBV4-1

CDR3: CSARDLQGRYEQYF
J: TRBJ2-7
V: TRBV20-1

CDR3: CSAIGQDRANLWSSGYF
J: TRBJ2-7
V: TRBV20-1

CDR3: CASSNGGEGQRSPLHF
J: TRBJ1-6
V: TRBV7-9

CDR3: CASSALTGLYEQYF
J: TRBJ2-7
V: TRBV25-1

CDR3: CASSRGEGDAYNEQFF
J: TRBJ2-1
V: TRBV5-8

CDR3: CASSESPGTSNTGELFF
J: TRBJ2-2
V: TRBV5-5

CDR3: CASSSSHGYTEAFF
J: TRBJ1-1
V: TRBV5-5

CDR3: CASCGDWTYNEQFF
J: TRBJ2-1
V: TRBV6-1

CDR3: CSVELAGDKTGELFF
J: TRBJ2-2
V: TRBV29-1

CDR3: CSVVRNTGELFF
J: TRBJ2-2
V: TRBV29-1

CDR3: CAISEGLETGDQPQHF
J: TRBJ1-5
V: TRBV10-3

CDR3: CASSHGDRVNTEAFF
J: TRBJ1-1
V: TRBV7-2

CDR3: CASSEEAGGVWEKLFF
J: TRBJ1-4
V: TRBV6-1

CDR3: CASSSYGGGDSETQYF
J: TRBJ2-5
V: TRBV5-1

CDR3: CASSLAGLVNNEQFF
J: TRBJ2-1
V: TRBV11-2

CDR3: CASSIGGQDYNEQFF
J: TRBJ2-1
V: TRBV19

CDR3: CATSREPGPTYEQYF
J: TRBJ2-7
V: TRBV15

CDR3: CAWSALPGGAYEQYF
J: TRBJ2-7
V: TRBV30

CDR3: CASSSWTGASNTEAFF
J: TRBJ1-1
V: TRBV13

CDR3: CSAHQTDTQYF
J: TRBJ2-3
V: TRBV20-1

CDR3: CASRSGGEQRSYNEQFF
J: TRBJ2-1
V: TRBV12-3/TRBV12-4

CDR3: CASSLASIQVANTEAFF
J: TRBJ1-1
V: TRBV5-1

CDR3: CASTPSGRRYNEQFF
J: TRBJ2-1
V: TRBV12-3/TRBV12-4

CDR3: CASSDRLAGSSDTQYF
J: TRBJ2-3
V: TRBV7-2

CDR3: CASSHLGNGANVLTF
J: TRBJ2-6
V: TRBV27

CDR3: CASSQDSATSDTQYF
J: TRBJ2-3
V: TRBV4-3

CDR3: CASSSVDRPNQPQHF
J: TRBJ1-5
V: TRBV7-9

CDR3: CASKQGPGTEAFF
J: TRBJ1-1
V: TRBV6-2/TRBV6-3

CDR3: CATSAGISYNEQFF
J: TRBJ2-1
V: TRBV19

CDR3: CASSEFGGGYTF
J: TRBJ1-2
V: TRBV25-1

CDR3: CSAQFPGLAGGFDYNEQFF
J: TRBJ2-1
V: TRBV20-1

CDR3: CASSTSSPSNTIYF
J: TRBJ1-3
V: TRBV6-5

CDR3: CAWSVLAPPLGTEAFF
J: TRBJ1-1
V: TRBV30

CDR3: CSAPPDRGSGNTIYF
J: TRBJ1-3
V: TRBV20-1

CDR3: CASSLRGTLYNEQFF
J: TRBJ2-1
V: TRBV7-2

CDR3: CAWSRSVNTEAFF
J: TRBJ1-1
V: TRBV30

CDR3: CASSLAGQGSDEQYF
J: TRBJ2-7
V: TRBV5-1

CDR3: CSVEDLGTGRDEQFF
J: TRBJ2-1
V: TRBV29-1

CDR3: CASSTGTSGSNEQFF
J: TRBJ2-1
V: TRBV19